These T cell receptor beta chains were read from a single sample in a study of blood T cell repertoires in COVID-19. Generated by immunoSEQ multiplex PCR, the TCRdb table keeps only in-frame clones and is missing some. The table records roughly 300,000 clones, nearly 90% of them present only once. What was sequenced was PBMCs or T cells enriched from blood (not recorded which). These receptor sequences come from a woman aged 25 to 39 who had recovered from COVID-19. Each CDR3 is given with its conserved first and last residue. A D gene is named only where the DNA matches it firmly. Where a row states a size, it is once, few, many or the class of an expanded clone; other rows omit it.

clone_size	d_call	v_call	j_call	cdr3_aa	cdr3_nt
.	.	TRBV11-2	TRBJ1-1	CASSLDIRSEAFF	TGTGCCAGCAGCTTAGATATCCGGAGTGAAGCTTTCTTT
.	TRBD1	TRBV18	TRBJ2-7	CASSRGQTDYEQYF	TGTGCCAGCTCACGGGGACAGACAGACTACGAGCAGTACTTC
.	.	TRBV5-4	TRBJ1-2	CASRTGGVFGYTF	TGTGCCAGCAGGACCGGGGGAGTATTCGGCTACACCTTC
few	.	TRBV30	TRBJ1-2	CAWSVGLRNGYTF	TGTGCCTGGAGTGTAGGACTCAGAAATGGCTACACCTTC
once	.	TRBV6-2/TRBV6-3	TRBJ1-2	CASSYSTTGGSGGYTF	TGTGCCAGCAGTTACTCGACAACTGGGGGCAGCGGTGGCTACACCTTC
.	.	TRBV6-5	TRBJ1-1	CASRRQGPDGAFF	TGTGCCAGCAGGCGTCAGGGCCCAGACGGGGCTTTCTTT
.	.	TRBV5-6	TRBJ1-1	CASRSGGGRGTEAFF	TGTGCCAGCAGAAGTGGGGGGGGCCGAGGGACTGAAGCTTTCTTT
few	TRBD1	TRBV5-8	TRBJ2-7	CASSLEAGGFYEQYF	TGTGCCAGCAGCTTGGAGGCAGGGGGCTTCTACGAGCAGTACTTC
.	TRBD1	TRBV6-5	TRBJ1-6	CATATGGHNSPLHF	TGTGCCACCGCGACAGGGGGCCATAATTCACCCCTCCACTTT
.	TRBD2	TRBV9	TRBJ2-3	CASSVGAGDSTDTQYF	TGTGCCAGCAGCGTAGGGGCGGGGGATAGCACAGATACGCAGTATTTT
.	TRBD1	TRBV14	TRBJ1-1	CASSRVQGAPRGQTEAFF	TGTGCCAGCAGCCGCGTACAGGGGGCCCCACGAGGTCAGACTGAAGCTTTCTTT
.	TRBD2	TRBV5-1	TRBJ2-1	CASSVSSGGAWDEQFF	TGCGCCAGCAGCGTCTCTAGCGGGGGGGCCTGGGATGAGCAGTTCTTC
few	.	TRBV29-1	TRBJ1-2	CSVGYRNYGYTF	TGCAGCGTTGGTTACAGGAACTATGGCTACACCTTC
.	TRBD1	TRBV28	TRBJ2-2	CASVEQGRTGELFF	TGTGCCAGCGTCGAACAGGGGCGGACCGGGGAGCTGTTTTTT
.	.	TRBV6-5	TRBJ1-2	CASSNTGPYGYTF	TGTGCCAGCAGTAATACAGGGCCGTATGGCTACACCTTC